A single sample gave rise to the 24 T cell receptor beta chains below, sequenced in a study of T cell responses to AZD1222 COVID-19 vaccine (dated by TCRdb to the early 2020s). The intended sense of this specimen's time point label: baseline before first vaccination. The library came from the immunoSEQ multiplex PCR assay. Here the immuneACCESS table is served through TCRdb, limited to in-frame sequences with V and J called. Missing clones are a known gap in these copies; in checked studies unresolved V genes cover under half, and the rest lacks a known reason. This sample holds 75,000 to 100,000 clones; roughly 87% were observed only once. Around 1.6% of the sample rests with the top ten. The starting material was peripheral blood, obtained on day 0 of AZD1222 vaccination. These receptors were obtained from an adult in good health.

This clone was seen only once. The chain is built from TRBV3-1 (or the pseudogene TRBV3-2) and TRBJ1-2, with 12 bases identical to TRBD1. Germline assignment: CDR1 LGHDT and CDR2 YNNKEL (reference sequence). The CDR3 is 14 residues long. Trimming removed 4 bases from V and 7 bases from J; junction bases left unmatched: 4. DNA for the CDR3: TGTGCCAGCAGCCCGGGACAGGGGGCGGGTGGCTACACCTTC. Translating it yields CASSPGQGAGGYTF.

The rearrangement uses TRBV7-2 and TRBJ1-1; no definite D call. Germline V gene data show CDR1 as SGHTA and CDR2 as FQGNSA. The V end was cut by 4 bases, the J end by 2 bases, with 8 bases between. The CDR3 extends over 13 amino acids. The CDR3 here is CASSSQRNTEAFF. CDR3 nucleotides: TGTGCCAGCAGCTCCCAGAGAAACACTGAAGCTTTCTTT.

This chain links TRBV3-1 (or the pseudogene TRBV3-2) with TRBJ2-7; 13 nucleotides align to TRBD2. The CDR3 spans 15 residues. CDR1 and CDR2 from the germline V gene are LGHDT and YNNKEL (reference sequence). Germline trimming cut 4 bases from V and 6 bases from J; bases unmatched to any gene: 6. The CDR3 protein is CASSPGTSGAFEQYF. The DNA for the CDR3 is TGTGCCAGCAGCCCTGGGACTAGCGGGGCATTCGAGCAGTACTTC.

The rearrangement links TRBV6-5 to TRBJ1-3, with a possible D match to TRBD1 (5 bases). CDR1 is MNHEY, CDR2 SVGAGI, per germline. V lost 10 bases and J lost 3, with 16 bases in between. The CDR3 is made up of 14 amino acids. CDR3 residues: CATFSPGGGNTIYF. The CDR3 nucleotides read TGTGCCACCTTCTCTCCCGGGGGTGGAAACACCATATATTTT.

This chain joins TRBV7-9 and TRBJ1-2; 8 bases are a match to TRBD1. J lost 8 bases, V lost 5 bases, and 10 bases had no gene match. The CDR3 totals 14 residues. CDR1 is SEHNR, CDR2 FQNEAQ, per germline (reference sequence). The CDR3 is CASSRDQGAGGYTF. The DNA of the CDR3 is TGTGCCAGCAGCCGCGACCAGGGGGCAGGGGGCTACACCTTC. Filled out from reference TRBV7-9 and TRBJ1-2, the complete variable domain reads DTGVSQNPRHKITKRGQNVTFRCDPISEHNRLYWYRQTLGQGPEFLTYFQNEAQLEKSRLLSDRFSAERPKGSFSTLEIQRTEQGDSAMYLCASSRDQGAGGYTFGSGTRLTVV.

The V call is TRBV20-1, the J call TRBJ1-4; D remains unclear. The V gene's germline CDR1 is DFQATT and CDR2 SNEGSKA (reference sequence). The V end was cut by 3 bases, the J end by 0 bases, with 11 bases between. The CDR3 length is 15 residues. CDR3 in amino acids: CSASKGPATNEKLFF. DNA of the CDR3: TGCAGTGCTAGTAAAGGACCGGCAACTAATGAAAAACTGTTTTTT.

The chain employs TRBV29-1 and TRBJ2-7; the match to TRBD2 covers 8 bases. CDR1 and CDR2 from the germline V gene are SQVTM and ANQGSEA. V lost 6 bases, J lost 5 bases, and 12 bases stayed unmatched. This CDR3 comprises 14 residues. In DNA, the CDR3 is TGCAGCGTCTGGCCGGGGGGGACTTCGGACGAGCAGTACTTC. Translating gives CSVWPGGTSDEQYF.

The chain carries TRBV7-9 and TRBJ2-3; 7 bases align to TRBD1. CDR3 size: 11 residues. The junction had 6 bases not matched to a gene; V was cut back by 5 bases and J by 13 bases. The germline CDR1 and CDR2 sequences are SEHNR and FQNEAQ (reference sequence). Written as DNA, the CDR3 is TGTGCCAGCAGCACGGGACAGCGCGAGTATTTT. Translating gives CASSTGQREYF.

The chain has TRBV5-1 and TRBJ1-2, with 9 bases matching TRBD1. With 0 bases clipped from V and 10 bases from J, the junction kept 4 bases outside the gene matches. Germline-derived CDR1 and CDR2 are SGHRS and YFSETQ. The CDR3 has 13 residues. CDR3 sequence: CASSLGGDRDYTF. The CDR3 nucleotides read TGCGCCAGCAGCTTGGGCGGGGACAGGGACTACACCTTC.

This chain links TRBV6-4 with TRBJ1-1; a weak D match, TRBD1 (6 bases). The CDR3 contains 13 residues. Germline V CDR1 and CDR2: MRHNA, SNTAGT. The CDR3 is CARWGALNTEAFF. The CDR3 bases are TGTGCTCGATGGGGGGCCCTGAACACTGAAGCTTTCTTT.

The rearrangement links TRBV28 to TRBJ1-2; 9 positions agree with TRBD1. This CDR3 is built from 15 residues. Germline V CDR1 and CDR2: MDHEN, SYDVKM. The V segment lost 5 bases and the J segment 0 bases; nucleotides outside the gene matches: 4. This CDR3 is CASSRRQGANYGYTF. As DNA, the CDR3 is TGTGCCAGCAGTCGTAGACAGGGGGCTAACTATGGCTACACCTTC.

The rearrangement joins TRBV4-3 to TRBJ2-2, with a weak D call TRBD2 (5 bases). Germline CDR1 LGHNA, CDR2 YSLEER. V was shortened by 0 bases and J by 5 bases, with 7 bases between the two germline ends. The CDR3 totals 14 residues. The CDR3 reads CASSQDWETGELFF. Here the CDR3 DNA reads TGCGCCAGCAGCCAAGATTGGGAGACCGGGGAGCTGTTTTTT.

The chain employs TRBV4-2 and TRBJ1-4; unclear D gene. CDR3 size: 13 residues. Trimming pared 3 bases from V and 4 bases from J, leaving 6 bases between. Looked up from germline, CDR1 is LGHNA and CDR2 is YNFKEQ. The CDR3 DNA is TGTGCCAGCAGCCACCAGGATAATGAAAAACTGTTTTTT. Residues: CASSHQDNEKLFF.

The chain is built from TRBV7-2 and TRBJ1-6; perhaps TRBD1 as D (5 bases). The CDR3 extends over 11 amino acids. Per germline, CDR1 SGHTA and CDR2 FQGNSA. V lost 5 bases to trimming and J lost 14 bases, with 10 bases between them. The CDR3 DNA follows: TGTGCCAGCAGCCTTAGAGGGGCCCTCCACTTT. Protein product: CASSLRGALHF. The full variable domain, its missing parts supplied by reference TRBV7-2 and TRBJ1-6, is GAGVSQSPSNKVTEKGKDVELRCDPISGHTALYWYRQSLGQGLEFLIYFQGNSAPDKSGLPSDRFSAERTGGSVSTLTIQRTQQEDSAVYLCASSLRGALHFGNGTRLTVT.

This chain uses TRBV6-5 with TRBJ1-5; 10 nucleotides line up with TRBD1. V shed 8 bases, J shed 7 bases, and the junction held 11 bases outside the gene matches. Germline lookup yields CDR1 MNHEY and CDR2 SVGAGI. CDR3 length: 15 amino acids. CDR3 region: CASGRDRGTGQPQHF. In DNA form, the CDR3 reads TGTGCCAGCGGCCGGGACAGGGGAACCGGCCAGCCCCAGCATTTT.

The V call is TRBV28, the J call TRBJ1-3; TRBD1 is a possible D gene (5 bases). This CDR3 region has 16 residues. The germline CDR1 and CDR2 sequences are MDHEN and SYDVKM. V was pared by 2 bases and J by 1 base, with 12 bases between. CDR3 sequence (DNA): TGTGCCAGCAGTTTACAAGGGGTCCGGTCTGGAAACACCATATATTTT. Residues: CASSLQGVRSGNTIYF.

The gene calls are TRBV4-2 and TRBJ1-1, with D tentatively TRBD1 (5 bases). CDR1 and CDR2 (germline): LGHNA, YNFKEQ. Trimming left V 2 bases short and J 4 bases short, with 14 bases between. This CDR3 region has 15 residues. CDR3 protein: CASSQPAGGGTEAFF. CDR3 bases: TGTGCCAGCAGCCAACCCGCCGGGGGTGGCACTGAAGCTTTCTTT.

CDR3 loop: CASSQTSGYSYEQYF. CDR3 coding DNA: TGTGCCAGCAGCCAAACTAGCGGGTACTCCTACGAGCAGTACTTC. The rearrangement uses TRBV4-2 and TRBJ2-7, with TRBD2 matching over 9 bases. There are 15 residues in the CDR3. Germline CDR1 is LGHNA and CDR2 is YNFKEQ. Trimming at V came to 2 bases and at J to 0 bases, leaving 2 bases not matched to a gene.

The V call is TRBV10-1, the J call TRBJ1-2, with D perhaps TRBD1 (5 bases). The V gene's germline CDR1 is WNHNN and CDR2 SYGVQD (reference sequence). The V end was cut by 4 bases, the J end by 7 bases, with 19 bases between. The CDR3 runs 15 residues. This CDR3 reads CASSVGSPRVFGYTF. As DNA, the CDR3 is TGCGCCAGCAGTGTTGGGTCCCCCAGGGTTTTTGGCTACACCTTC.

On this clone itself: The junction and the germline gene differ at one end; a read error may be behind it. J is TRBJ2-1 and V is TRBV4-3; D possibly corresponds to TRBD2 (6 bases). This CDR3 comprises 15 residues. CDR1 is LGHNA and CDR2 is YSLEER in the germline V gene. CDR3 coding DNA: TGCGCCAGCAGCCAAGTCGGGGACTCCCACAATGAGCAGTTCTTC. Residues: CASSQVGDSHNEQFF.

The rearrangement uses TRBV9 and TRBJ2-7; no clear D. Trimming pared 3 bases from V and 1 base from J, leaving 2 bases between. The length of the CDR3 is 11 residues. Germline-derived CDR1 and CDR2 are SGDLS and YYNGEE. The CDR3 is CASSASYEQYF. The CDR3, as DNA: TGTGCCAGCAGCGCATCCTACGAGCAGTACTTC.

The chain uses TRBV5-1 and TRBJ2-1; maybe TRBD2 (5 bases). Trimming pared 4 bases from V and 8 bases from J, leaving 19 bases between. CDR3 size: 15 residues. Germline values: CDR1 SGHRS, CDR2 YFSETQ. The CDR3 nucleotides read TGCGCCAGCAGCCCCCACGAGGGTCGAATAGATGAGCAGTTCTTC. It is translated as CASSPHEGRIDEQFF.

The gene calls are TRBV6-5 and TRBJ1-6; D is perhaps TRBD1 (6 bases). The length of the CDR3 is 15 residues. Germline-derived CDR1 and CDR2 are MNHEY and SVGAGI. V shed 6 bases and J shed 8 bases, with 17 bases lying between them. The CDR3 sequence is CASRAQGFGDSPLHF. The DNA of the CDR3 is TGTGCCAGCAGGGCACAGGGTTTTGGGGATTCACCCCTCCACTTT.

The gene calls are TRBV5-4 and TRBJ1-2; no definite D call. V was trimmed by 1 base and J by 2 bases, leaving 15 bases between them. Germline loops: CDR1 SGHNT, CDR2 YYREEE (reference sequence). The CDR3 runs to 16 residues. DNA of the CDR3: TGTGCCAGCAGCTTGCCACGTACAGCAGAGAACTATGGCTACACCTTC. Amino acids: CASSLPRTAENYGYTF.